Listed below are T cell receptor beta chains from one sample, sequenced in a study of blood T cells in healthy people across ages. TCRdb re-analysed the 5' RACE reads in MiXCR, keeping a single row per CDR3 protein. The top ten clones hold more than 20% of a sample with around 1,800,000 distinct CDR3 sequences, about 39% of them seen once. What was sequenced was blood. The receptors originated from a human donor in good health. The CDR3 runs from the conserved cysteine through the conserved F or W.

j_call v_call cdr3_aa
TRBJ2-7 TRBV7-2 CASSLRQGEQYF
TRBJ1-2 TRBV29-1 CSVEQGRSYGYTF
TRBJ1-2 TRBV5-1 CASSSSGTGGYGYTF
TRBJ2-4 TRBV6-6 CASSYVTGPLAKNIQYF
TRBJ2-3 TRBV9 CASSVDLGGTDTQYF
TRBJ2-2 TRBV20-1 CSASRRGELFF
TRBJ2-1 TRBV27 CASTKKYGQGHNEQFF
TRBJ2-3 TRBV4-3 CASSQGALGTQYF
TRBJ1-1 TRBV6-2/TRBV6-3 CASSYGGWTEAFF
TRBJ1-1 TRBV13 CASRLSTGNTEAFF
TRBJ1-2 TRBV6-6 CASSPSHNTYGYTF